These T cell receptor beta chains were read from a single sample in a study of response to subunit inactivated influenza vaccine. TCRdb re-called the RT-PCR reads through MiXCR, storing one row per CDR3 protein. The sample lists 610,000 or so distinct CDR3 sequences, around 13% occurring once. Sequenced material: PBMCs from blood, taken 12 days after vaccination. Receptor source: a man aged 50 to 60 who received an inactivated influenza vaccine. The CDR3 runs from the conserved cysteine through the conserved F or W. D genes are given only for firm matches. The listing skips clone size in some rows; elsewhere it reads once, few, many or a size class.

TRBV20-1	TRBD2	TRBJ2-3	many	CSARGTSGRAVVRTDTQYF	TGCAGTGCTAGAGGGACTAGCGGGAGGGCCGTTGTCAGGACAGATACGCAGTATTTT
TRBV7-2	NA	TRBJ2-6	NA	CASSLETWGANVLTF	TGTGCCAGCAGCTTAGAAACGTGGGGGGCCAACGTCCTGACTTTC
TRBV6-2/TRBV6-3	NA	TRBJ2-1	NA	CASSYPGWQFF	TGTGCCAGCAGTTACCCCGGATGGCAGTTCTTC
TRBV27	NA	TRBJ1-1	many	CASSLLGGPEAFF	TGTGCCAGCAGTTTATTGGGGGGGCCCGAAGCTTTCTTT
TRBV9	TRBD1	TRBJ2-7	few	CASTPGTASYEQYF	TGTGCCAGCACCCCCGGGACAGCCTCCTACGAGCAGTACTTC
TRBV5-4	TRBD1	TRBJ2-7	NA	CASSRGQGLSSYEQYF	TGTGCCAGCAGCCGAGGACAGGGGCTGAGCTCCTACGAGCAGTACTTC
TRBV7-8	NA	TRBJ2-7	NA	CASSLSGQAYEQYF	TGTGCCAGCAGCTTATCTGGACAAGCCTACGAGCAGTACTTC
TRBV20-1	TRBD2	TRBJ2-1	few	CSAAGTSGYNEQFF	TGCAGTGCTGCCGGGACTAGCGGATACAATGAGCAGTTCTTC
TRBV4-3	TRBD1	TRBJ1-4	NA	CASSQAQDRGNEKLFF	TGCGCCAGCAGCCAGGCCCAGGACAGGGGAAATGAAAAACTGTTTTTT
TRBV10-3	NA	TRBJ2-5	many	CAISESREKATQYF	TGTGCCATCAGTGAGTCACGGGAGAAGGCGACCCAGTACTTC
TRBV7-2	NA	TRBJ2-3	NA	CASSLNRGGTDTQYF	TGTGCCAGCAGCTTGAACAGGGGGGGAACAGATACGCAGTATTTT
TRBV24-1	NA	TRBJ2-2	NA	CATSDPALYTGELFF	TGTGCCACCAGTGATCCAGCGTTGTACACCGGGGAGCTGTTTTTT
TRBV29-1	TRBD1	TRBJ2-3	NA	CSAKGSGQGSTDTQYF	TGCAGCGCCAAAGGGTCGGGACAGGGGAGTACAGATACGCAGTATTTT
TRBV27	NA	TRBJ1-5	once	CASSLTRDSNQPQHF	TGTGCCAGCAGTTTGACACGGGATAGCAATCAGCCCCAGCATTTT
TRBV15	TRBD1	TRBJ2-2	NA	CATSHRQGNTGELFF	TGTGCCACCAGCCACCGACAGGGGAACACCGGGGAGCTGTTTTTT
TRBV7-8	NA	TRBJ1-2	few	CASSAREVEAGYTF	TGTGCCAGCAGCGCGCGAGAGGTCGAGGCTGGCTACACCTTC
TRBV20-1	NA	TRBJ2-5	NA	CSARDRAGNQETQYF	TGCAGTGCTAGAGATCGGGCAGGGAACCAAGAGACCCAGTACTTC
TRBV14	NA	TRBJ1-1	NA	CASSPVVGSMNTEAFF	TGTGCCAGCAGCCCAGTCGTGGGGTCGATGAACACTGAAGCTTTCTTT
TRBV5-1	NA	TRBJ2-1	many	CASSLVPMTGLSIYNEQFF	TGCGCCAGCAGCTTGGTCCCGATGACGGGGCTCTCAATATACAATGAGCAGTTCTTC
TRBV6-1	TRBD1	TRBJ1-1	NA	CASIPDRANTEAFF	TGTGCCAGCATCCCCGACAGGGCGAACACTGAAGCTTTCTTT
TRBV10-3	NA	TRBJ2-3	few	CAISPRPDRGTDTQYF	TGTGCCATCAGCCCCCGTCCGGACCGGGGGACAGATACGCAGTATTTT
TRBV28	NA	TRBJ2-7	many	CASSLPVPSYEQYF	TGTGCCAGCAGTTTACCGGTCCCCTCCTACGAGCAGTACTTC
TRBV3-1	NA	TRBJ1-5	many	CASSQGQNQPQHF	TGTGCCAGCAGCCAAGGACAGAATCAGCCCCAGCATTTT
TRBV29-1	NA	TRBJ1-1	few	CSTDGATNTEAFF	TGCAGTACTGATGGGGCGACGAACACTGAAGCTTTCTTT
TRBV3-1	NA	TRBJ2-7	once	CASSQDSTVSYEQYF	TGTGCCAGCAGCCAAGACTCGACAGTCTCCTACGAGCAGTACTTC
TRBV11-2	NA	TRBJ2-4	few	CASSYPGTTRVLAKNIQYF	TGTGCCAGCAGCTACCCCGGGACAACCCGTGTTTTAGCCAAAAACATTCAGTACTTC
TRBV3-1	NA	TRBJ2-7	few	CASSHLPRGGSPYEQYF	TGTGCCAGCAGCCATCTCCCGAGGGGGGGCTCGCCCTACGAGCAGTACTTC
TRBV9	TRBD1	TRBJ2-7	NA	CASSEGTVFSYEQYF	TGTGCCAGCAGCGAGGGGACAGTTTTCTCCTACGAGCAGTACTTC
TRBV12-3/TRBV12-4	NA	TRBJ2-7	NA	CASSPGRRVYEQYF	TGTGCCAGCAGCCCGGGTAGGAGAGTCTACGAGCAGTACTTC
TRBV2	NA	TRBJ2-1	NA	CASMKYLDSNYNEQFF	TGTGCCAGCATGAAATACCTGGACAGTAACTACAATGAGCAGTTCTTC
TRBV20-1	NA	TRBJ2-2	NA	CSATPTNTGELFF	TGCAGTGCTACCCCAACGAACACCGGGGAGCTGTTTTTT
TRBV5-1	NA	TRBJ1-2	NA	CASSTAGAGYGYTF	TGCGCCAGCAGTACCGCGGGGGCGGGCTATGGCTACACCTTC
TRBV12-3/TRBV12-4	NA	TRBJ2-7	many	CASTPGHPYEQYF	TGTGCCAGCACCCCGGGACACCCCTACGAGCAGTACTTC
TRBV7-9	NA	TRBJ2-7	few	CASSFSGADYEQYF	TGTGCCAGCAGCTTTTCAGGGGCTGACTACGAGCAGTACTTC
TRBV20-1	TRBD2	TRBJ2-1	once	CSASSGGGGANEQFF	TGCAGTGCTTCGTCAGGCGGCGGGGGGGCCAATGAGCAGTTCTTC
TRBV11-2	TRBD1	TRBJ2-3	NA	CASRVGGAGGADTQYF	TGTGCCAGCAGAGTAGGGGGTGCAGGGGGCGCCGATACGCAGTATTTT
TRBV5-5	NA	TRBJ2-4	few	CASSLVEGGVNIQYF	TGTGCCAGCAGCTTGGTCGAAGGTGGGGTGAACATTCAGTACTTC
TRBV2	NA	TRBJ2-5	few	CASSVKETQYF	TGTGCCAGCTCTGTAAAAGAGACCCAGTACTTC
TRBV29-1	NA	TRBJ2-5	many	CSVERGSEETQYF	TGCAGCGTTGAAAGAGGGAGCGAAGAGACCCAGTACTTC
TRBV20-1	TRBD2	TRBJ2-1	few	CSARDPSLSGGRPYNEQFF	TGCAGTGCTAGAGATCCGTCCCTTAGCGGGGGCCGTCCCTACAATGAGCAGTTCTTC
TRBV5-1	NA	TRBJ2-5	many	CASSLGEQTQYF	TGCGCCAGCAGCTTGGGGGAACAGACCCAGTACTTC
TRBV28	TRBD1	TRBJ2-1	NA	CASSSGGIGDNEQFF	TGTGCCAGCAGTTCAGGGGGCATAGGGGACAATGAGCAGTTCTTC
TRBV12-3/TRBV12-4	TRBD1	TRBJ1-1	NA	CASRAGQGAFAEAFF	TGTGCCAGCAGAGCGGGACAGGGGGCGTTCGCTGAAGCTTTCTTT
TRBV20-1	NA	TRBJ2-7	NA	CSARDGGLLYEQYF	TGCAGTGCTAGAGATGGCGGACTCCTCTACGAGCAGTACTTC
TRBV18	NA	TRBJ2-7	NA	CASSPVVGVYEQYF	TGTGCCAGCTCACCAGTCGTAGGAGTCTACGAGCAGTACTTC
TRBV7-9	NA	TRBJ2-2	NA	CASSLVVGGELFF	TGTGCCAGCAGCTTAGTTGTCGGCGGGGAGCTGTTTTTT
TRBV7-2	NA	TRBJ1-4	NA	CASSYTTNEKLFF	TGTGCCAGCAGCTATACGACTAATGAAAAACTGTTTTTT
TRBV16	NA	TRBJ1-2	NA	CASSQSQAYYGYTF	TGTGCCAGCAGCCAATCGCAGGCGTACTATGGCTACACCTTC
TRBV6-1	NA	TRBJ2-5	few	CASSEGPLPQETQYF	TGTGCCAGCAGTGAAGGTCCCCTCCCCCAAGAGACCCAGTACTTC
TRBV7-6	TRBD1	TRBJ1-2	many	CASSPSDRGPYYGYTF	TGTGCCAGCAGCCCAAGCGACAGGGGTCCCTACTATGGCTACACCTTC
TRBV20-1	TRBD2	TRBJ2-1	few	CSARSTSGSYNEQFF	TGCAGTGCTAGATCGACTAGCGGCTCCTACAATGAGCAGTTCTTC
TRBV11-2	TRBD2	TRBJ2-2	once	CASSRGLAEFTTGELFF	TGTGCCAGCAGCCGCGGACTAGCGGAGTTCACAACCGGGGAGCTGTTTTTT
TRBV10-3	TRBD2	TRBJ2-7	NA	CASNRGLESYEQYF	TGTGCCAGTAACCGGGGACTAGAGTCCTACGAGCAGTACTTC
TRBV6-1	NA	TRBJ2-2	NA	CASSKKLNTGELFF	TGTGCCAGCAGTAAAAAGTTGAACACCGGGGAGCTGTTTTTT
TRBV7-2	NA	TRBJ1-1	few	CASSLGGYWNTEAFF	TGTGCCAGCAGCTTAGGGGGGTATTGGAACACTGAAGCTTTCTTT
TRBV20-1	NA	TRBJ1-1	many	CSASTRGVNTEAFF	TGCAGTGCATCAACGAGGGGGGTGAACACTGAAGCTTTCTTT
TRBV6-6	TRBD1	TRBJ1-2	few	CASSTQGDYGYTF	TGTGCCAGCAGCACCCAGGGGGACTATGGCTACACCTTC
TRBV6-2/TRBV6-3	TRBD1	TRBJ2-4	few	CASSLQGATKNIQYF	TGTGCCAGCAGTTTGCAGGGGGCGACCAAAAACATTCAGTACTTC